This TCR beta chain is drawn from a study of radiation and T cells in renal cell carcinoma. Broader study findings: Pretreatment tumor biopsies were lacking, so baseline clonotypes are unknown. In blood, top tumor clones expanded by 2 weeks, shrinking by 4.

Indicated time point: blood 2 weeks post-SBRT. The treatment was: 15 Gy SBRT to primary tumor, nephrectomy 4 weeks later. The tumor was a clear cell renal cell carcinoma. As for this clone: Its antigen is unknown.

This CDR3 contains 13 residues. V lost 10 bases to trimming and J lost 1 base; unmatched junction nucleotides: 6. Germline V gene lookup returns CDR1 MNHNY and CDR2 SVGAGI (reference sequence). The method was immunoSEQ multiplex PCR; TCRdb's version includes in-frame clones alone and lacks a portion of them. The data show 150,000 or so clones, around 90% seen once. The gene calls are TRBV6-6 and TRBJ1-1, with TRBD1 matching over 7 bases. The source material was blood, sampled from a patient whose treatment included radiotherapy and nephrectomy. This TCR was sampled from a woman in her 50s with renal cell carcinoma. This chain's CDR3 is CATEGAPNTEAFF. DNA of the CDR3: TGTGCCACCGAGGGGGCCCCGAACACTGAAGCTTTCTTT.